Described below is a single TCR beta chain sequence and its context. The TCR beta CDR3 regions underwent amplification using RNA transcripts as the source. The primer set for the first-round RT-PCR of the TCR CDR3 was HTBI. TCRdb itself ran the multiplex PCR reads through MiXCR, one entry per CDR3 protein. The data show over 700,000 distinct CDR3 sequences, 38% seen once. Stable Graves' hyperthyroidism denoted no ophthalmopathy progression over 18 months. Patients were aged 18 to 65, had disease duration under 2 months, and had newly diagnosed hyperthyroidism. Uncontrolled infection, other autoimmune disease, pregnancy or lactation barred patients from enrollment. This entry belongs to a study of T cells in Graves' hyperthyroidism and ophthalmopathy. Germline CDR1 and CDR2: SNHLY and FYNNEI. The CDR3 contains 15 residues. V lost 7 bases to trimming and J lost 3 bases, with 13 bases between them.

This sequence joins TRBV2 and TRBJ2-6, with a possible D match to TRBD2 (7 bases). This sequence originates from a man aged 18 to 35 with Graves' hyperthyroidism. Sequenced material: blood. CDR3 nucleotide sequence: TGTGCCAGCAAGAGGGGGGACTATGGGGCCAACGTCCTGACTTTC. Translating gives CASKRGDYGANVLTF.